This T cell receptor beta chain derives from a study of shared clonotypes between healthy human individuals. About the study: Each donor's CD8 memory used one plate, CD8 naive two, each CD4 subset three. General study points: Four donors shared approximately 5% of their naive CD4 clonotypes. A generally larger estimated richness was seen in naive subsets than in memory subsets.

TCRdb's table, derived via immunoSEQ multiplex PCR, lists solely in-frame clones and lacks some. This table holds nearly 2 million clones, less than 95% found once. This clone was detected a few times. Antigen: not known. In germline, CDR1 is SQVTM, CDR2 ANQGSEA. The CDR3 consists of 14 residues. Trimming removed 1 base from V and 4 bases from J, with 14 bases in between. Naive CD8 cells lacked CD45RO and underwent positive selection for CCR7, leaving out terminally differentiated effector memory CD45RA+ cells. Donation came from healthy HIV-negative adults that had no recent acute infections or vaccinations.

V is TRBV29-1 and J is TRBJ2-7, with a possible D match to TRBD1 (5 bases). The clonotype originates from a young man in good health. Sequenced input: naive CD8+ T cells sorted from blood. The CDR3 region is CSVEGGTGQYEQYF. The DNA for the CDR3 is TGCAGCGTTGAAGGGGGTACAGGCCAGTACGAGCAGTACTTC.